This TCR beta chain was obtained from a study of beta chain features in type 1 diabetes. Sorting that relied on CD45RO/CCR7/CD25/CD127/CD95/CD27 yielded CD4+ naive, central memory, regulatory and stem cell-like memory cells. The V gene's germline CDR1 is SNHLY and CDR2 FYNNEI. The CDR3 loop spans 13 amino acids. Deletions cut 2 bases from V and 7 bases from J, with 11 bases between. This clone occurred a few times. No antigen is known for it. General study results and limits: Whatever favoring of shorter templates PCR might show would apply equally to patients and controls. Within the patient group, naive, central memory and Treg TCRB repertoires appeared more similar to each other than within healthy donors. In these data, an HLA type influence on TCRB rearrangement remained unresolved.

cDNA synthesis used the whole RNA isolate, giving expressed TCRB sequences. Data came from immunoSEQ multiplex PCR; TCRdb stores just in-frame clones and leaves some out. The data show around 300,000 clones, approximately 8% seen once. The receptor was isolated from a young woman in good health. The sequenced material came from central memory CD4+ T cells from blood. V usage is TRBV2 and J usage is TRBJ1-2; D unclear. CDR3 sequence: CASSEQDRFGYTF. The DNA of the CDR3 is TGTGCCAGCAGTGAACAGGACCGGTTTGGCTACACCTTC.